A selection of T cell receptor beta chains follows, all from one sample in a study of blood T cell repertoires in COVID-19. Sequencing was performed with immunoSEQ multiplex PCR; in TCRdb, only in-frame clones are kept and a portion is missing. Of fewer than 200,000 clones listed, roughly 78% are singletons. Specimen: peripheral blood. All receptors come from an older woman with COVID-19, enrolled during active disease. Both conserved end residues are part of each CDR3. A D gene is named only where the DNA matches it firmly. The size field is filled for only some rows; it gives once, few, many or a size class.

D	V	J	size	DNA	CDR3
.	TRBV19	TRBJ1-5	few	TGTGCCAGTAGTATAGACTATAGCAATCAGCCCCAGCATTTT	CASSIDYSNQPQHF
TRBD2	TRBV5-1	TRBJ2-7	.	TGCGCCAGCAGCCCGGGGGTGACTAGCGGGAGGGCCGTCCACCGATACGAGCAGTACTTC	CASSPGVTSGRAVHRYEQYF
.	TRBV6-5	TRBJ2-2	.	TGTGCCAGCAGCCAAGGACTTTTAACCGGGGAGCTGTTTTTT	CASSQGLLTGELFF
TRBD2	TRBV2	TRBJ2-5	.	TGTGCCAGCAGGGGACTAGCGGAAATTCTCCAAGAGACCCAGTACTTC	CASRGLAEILQETQYF
TRBD2	TRBV3-1/TRBV3-2	TRBJ2-5	.	TGTGCCAGCAGCCAGGGCCCGGGACTAGGGGAGACCCAGTACTTC	CASSQGPGLGETQYF
.	TRBV4-2	TRBJ2-1	.	TGTGCCAGCAGCCAAGAATTAACGGGCTCCTACAATGAGCAGTTCTTC	CASSQELTGSYNEQFF
.	TRBV15	TRBJ2-7	.	TGTGCCACCAGCAGAGATAAGGCGGGACAGCTCTACGAGCAGTACTTC	CATSRDKAGQLYEQYF
.	TRBV27	TRBJ2-7	.	TGTGCCAGCAGTTTATCAGGGGGTCTCTACGAGCAGTACTTC	CASSLSGGLYEQYF
TRBD1	TRBV7-2	TRBJ1-2	.	TGTGCCAGCAGCGCTGGACAGGGTGTCAACTATGGCTACACCTTC	CASSAGQGVNYGYTF
.	TRBV2	TRBJ2-6	.	TGTGCCAGCAGTGAAGCTGCAGACATCTCTGGGGCCAACGTCCTGACTTTC	CASSEAADISGANVLTF
TRBD1	TRBV18	TRBJ2-1	.	TGTGCCAGCTCACTAAACCGGGACAGCTCCTACAATGAGCAGTTCTTC	CASSLNRDSSYNEQFF
.	TRBV28	TRBJ1-5	.	TGTGCCAGCAGCGGCGCGGGGGCGGATCAGCCCCAGCATTTT	CASSGAGADQPQHF
TRBD2	TRBV29-1	TRBJ2-7	once	TGCAGCGTTGATAGCGGGTACGAGCAGTACTTC	CSVDSGYEQYF
.	TRBV29-1	TRBJ1-2	.	TGCAGCGACTATGACAGCCTCGGCTACACCTTC	CSDYDSLGYTF
.	TRBV7-2	TRBJ1-2	.	TGTGCCAGCAGCTTGGACAGCCCTAACTATGGCTACACCTTC	CASSLDSPNYGYTF
.	TRBV18	TRBJ2-3	.	TGTGCCAGCTCACCCTCTCGACTAGGAACAGATACGCAGTATTTT	CASSPSRLGTDTQYF
TRBD1	TRBV5-1	TRBJ1-5	.	TGCGCCAGCAGCTTGACAGGGGGGCATCAGCCCCAGCATTTT	CASSLTGGHQPQHF
TRBD1	TRBV6-2/TRBV6-3	TRBJ2-7	.	TGTGCCAGCAGTCGGACAGGGGGGATTTCCTACGAGCAGTACTTC	CASSRTGGISYEQYF
.	TRBV19	TRBJ2-7	.	TGTGCCAGTAGTATGAATTTGGGACAAATTAACGAGCAGTACTTC	CASSMNLGQINEQYF
.	TRBV19	TRBJ1-5	.	TGTGCCAGTAGCGCCGGGGTTGGGAATCAGCCCCAGCATTTT	CASSAGVGNQPQHF
.	TRBV2	TRBJ1-3	.	TGTGCCAGCAGCCCGGACAGCTCTGGAAACACCATATATTTT	CASSPDSSGNTIYF
.	TRBV7-9	TRBJ1-6	.	TGTGCCAGCAGCTTAGGGTCGGGTGGTCCCCTCCACTTT	CASSLGSGGPLHF
.	TRBV21-1	TRBJ1-1	.	TGTGCCAGCAGCAAATGCCCCCGGGGTTTGGGCACTGAAGCTTTCTTT	CASSKCPRGLGTEAFF
.	TRBV11-2	TRBJ2-2	.	TGTGCCAGCAGCCCTCTCCTTAGAACCGGGGAGCTGTTTTTT	CASSPLLRTGELFF